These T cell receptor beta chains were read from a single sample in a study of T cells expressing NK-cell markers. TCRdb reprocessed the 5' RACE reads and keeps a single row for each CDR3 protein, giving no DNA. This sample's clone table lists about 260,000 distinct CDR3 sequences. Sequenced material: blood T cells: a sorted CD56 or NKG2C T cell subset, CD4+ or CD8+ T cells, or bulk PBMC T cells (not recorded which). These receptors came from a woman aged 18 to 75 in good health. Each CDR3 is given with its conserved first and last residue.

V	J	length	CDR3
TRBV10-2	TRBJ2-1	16	CASIMTSGSSYNEQFF
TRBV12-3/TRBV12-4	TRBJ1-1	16	CASSLNPGVGRTEAFF
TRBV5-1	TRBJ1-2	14	CASSSNSGGYGYTF
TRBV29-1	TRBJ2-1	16	CSVAHAVDTIYNEQFF
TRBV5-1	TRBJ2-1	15	CASSLGWGSYNEQFF
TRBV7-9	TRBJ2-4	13	CASSLGEGNIQYF
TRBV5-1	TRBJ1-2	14	CASSSGQPEYGYTF
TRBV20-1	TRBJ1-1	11	CSAALNTEAFF
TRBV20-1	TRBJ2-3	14	CSADRGRVGDTQYF
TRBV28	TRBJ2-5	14	CASSLKRRRGTQYF
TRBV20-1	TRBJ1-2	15	CSARDQKSTNYGYTF
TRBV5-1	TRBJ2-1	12	CASGVSYNEQFF
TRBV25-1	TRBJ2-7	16	CASSEYAPVLINEQYF
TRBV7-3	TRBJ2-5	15	CASSLDGSYQETQYF
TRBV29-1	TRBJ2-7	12	CSGRGLNDEQYF
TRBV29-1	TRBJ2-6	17	CSVAPGTGESGANVLTF
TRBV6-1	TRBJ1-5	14	CASLRQGTNQPQHF
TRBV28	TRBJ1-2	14	CASSLGRVGRLWTF
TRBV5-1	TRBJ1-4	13	CASSGSPNEKLFF
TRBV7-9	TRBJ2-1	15	CASSPRLGSNNEQFF
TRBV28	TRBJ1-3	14	CASSFRVLGNTIYF
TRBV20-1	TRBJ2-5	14	CSARVAGPQETQYF
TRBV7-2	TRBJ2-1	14	CASSLRGGLFEQFF
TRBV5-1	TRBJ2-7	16	CASSLVPGSVSYEQYF